This T cell receptor (beta chain) emerged from a study of blood T cell repertoires in COVID-19. About the study: Samples representing acute and convalescent COVID-19 were sourced from the United States, Italy and Spain. T cells, B-cell-depleted T cells, or PBMCs supplied cDNA or gDNA.

Original handling: Scientists estimated how many nucleated cells there were by amplifying reference gene primers. Assay: immunoSEQ multiplex PCR; the TCRdb copy retains only in-frame clones and omits some. The V and J calls and clone size were taken over from that table, and D and trimming were inferred from the DNA. The sample consists of about 70,000 clones, 85% of them appearing once. CDR1 and CDR2 (germline): SGHTA, FQGNSA. CDR3 length equals 15 residues. The germline V and J ends were trimmed by 6 bases and 5 bases, with 19 bases remaining between them. The sample consisted of peripheral blood. This TCR derives from a woman of 80 years or more with active or convalescent COVID-19. This chain uses TRBV7-2 with TRBJ1-2, with D uncertain. The CDR3 loop is CASRTQATAQYGYTF. The CDR3 DNA reads TGTGCCAGCAGGACCCAAGCAACAGCTCAGTATGGCTACACCTTC.